The 24 T cell receptor beta chains below come from one sample, sequenced in a study of blood T cell repertoires in COVID-19. Clones were sequenced by immunoSEQ multiplex PCR, and TCRdb holds only the in-frame ones, with some missing. The data contain about 240,000 clones, about 80% of them seen just once; the ten biggest clones take up approximately 9.6%. Material for sequencing was peripheral blood. Every receptor here comes from a woman of 80 years or more with acute or convalescent COVID-19.

The chain recombines TRBV28 with TRBJ2-7, with 11 bases fitting TRBD1. CDR3 length: 16 amino acids. V lost 5 bases and J lost 4; bases outside the gene matches: 10. The germline gives CDR1 MDHEN, CDR2 SYDVKM. CDR3 protein: CASSLTGTGGRYEQYF. The CDR3 coding sequence is TGTGCCAGCAGTCTGACCGGGACAGGGGGTCGGTACGAGCAGTACTTC.

This clone was counted only a few times. Other DNA sequences in this specimen translate into the identical CDR3. This chain joins TRBV4-1 and TRBJ1-4; TRBD1 aligns across 7 bases. V trimming: 0 bases; J trimming: 8 bases; junction bases outside the gene matches: 6. The CDR3 spans 15 residues. CDR1 and CDR2 from the germline V gene are MGHRA and YSYEKL. CDR3: CASSQEGRQGEKLFF. CDR3 DNA sequence: TGCGCCAGCAGCCAAGAAGGGAGACAGGGAGAAAAACTGTTTTTT.

The chain employs TRBV28 and TRBJ2-3; 11 nucleotides align to TRBD2. The length of the CDR3 is 16 residues. Germline CDR1 and CDR2: MDHEN and SYDVKM. The V and J ends lost 6 bases and 6 bases, in that order; junction bases with no gene match: 11. CDR3 in amino acids: CASSPRLAGTQDTQYF. The CDR3 DNA sequence: TGTGCCAGCAGCCCCCGACTAGCGGGGACACAGGATACGCAGTATTTT. Supplemented by reference TRBV28 and TRBJ2-3, the full variable domain reads DVKVTQSSRYLVKRTGEKVFLECVQDMDHENMFWYRQDPGLGLRLIYFSYDVKMKEKGDIPEGYSVSREKKERFSLILESASTNQTSMYLCASSPRLAGTQDTQYFGPGTRLTVL.

The V and J genes are TRBV5-4 and TRBJ2-1, with 11 bases lining up with TRBD2. Germline V gives CDR1 SGHNT, CDR2 YYREEE (reference sequence). V was pared by 8 bases and J by 2 bases, with 6 bases of the junction left unmatched. The CDR3 sequence is 15 residues long. CDR3 nucleotide sequence: TGTGCCAGGACCATAGCGGGGGGGCCCTACAATGAGCAGTTCTTC. Translated: CARTIAGGPYNEQFF.

This chain connects TRBV2 to TRBJ1-2; 10 bases are shared with TRBD1. This CDR3 is 13 amino acids long. CDR1 is SNHLY, CDR2 FYNNEI, per germline. J lost 5 bases, V lost 10 bases, and 7 bases had no gene match. CDR3 residues: CANDRDRGYGYTF. Here the CDR3 DNA reads TGTGCCAATGACCGGGACAGGGGATATGGCTACACCTTC.

The chain recombines TRBV6-6 with TRBJ2-7, with TRBD1 as a possible D gene (6 bases). V gave up 0 bases and J gave up 3 bases, with 15 bases separating them. Germline V gene lookup returns CDR1 MNHNY and CDR2 SVGAGI (reference sequence). This CDR3 contains 16 residues. CDR3 amino acids: CASSYSQGPYLYEQYF. In DNA form, the CDR3 reads TGTGCCAGCAGTTACTCGCAGGGGCCATACCTCTACGAGCAGTACTTC.

This sequence joins TRBV28 and TRBJ1-4, with 8 bases matching TRBD1. In germline, CDR1 is MDHEN, CDR2 SYDVKM. This CDR3 is 16 amino acids long. V lost 5 bases, J lost 8 bases, and 13 bases stayed unmatched. CDR3: CASSLPMDRVGEKLFF. The CDR3 coding sequence is TGTGCCAGCAGTCTCCCAATGGACAGGGTAGGGGAAAAACTGTTTTTT.

The chain is built from TRBV5-5 and TRBJ1-2, with TRBD1 as a possible D gene (6 bases). Trimming left V 3 bases short and J 8 bases short, with 14 bases between. CDR1 is SGHKS and CDR2 is YYEKEE in the germline V gene (reference sequence). The CDR3 has 13 amino acids. CDR3 bases: TGTGCCAGCAGCTCCAGGGGCGCAGGGGGCTACACCTTC. Translated, it gives CASSSRGAGGYTF.

V usage is TRBV5-4 and J usage is TRBJ2-2; 7 bases align to TRBD1. V lost 3 bases, J lost 4 bases, and 9 bases stayed unmatched. This CDR3 is 16 amino acids long. CDR1 is SGHNT and CDR2 is YYREEE in the germline V gene (reference sequence). CDR3 in DNA: TGTGCCAGCAGCTCGCGTCGGGACAGTCCCACCGGGGAGCTGTTTTTT. Translating gives CASSSRRDSPTGELFF. The complete variable domain, with remaining parts taken from reference TRBV5-4 and TRBJ2-2, reads ETGVTQSPTHLIKTRGQQVTLRCSSQSGHNTVSWYQQALGQGPQFIFQYYREEENGRGNFPPRFSGLQFPNYSSELNVNALELDDSALYLCASSSRRDSPTGELFFGEGSRLTVL.

The rearrangement links TRBV19 to TRBJ1-1, with D possibly TRBD1 on 5 matching bases. The CDR3 spans 11 residues. Trimming removed 6 bases at V and 6 bases at J, with 8 bases between. Germline loops: CDR1 LNHDA, CDR2 SQIVND (reference sequence). The CDR3 protein is CASRGEAEAFF. Written as DNA, the CDR3 is TGTGCCAGTAGAGGGGAGGCTGAAGCTTTCTTT.

In this sample, this clone turned up a few times. This chain uses TRBV13 with TRBJ2-1; D is uncertain. From germline, CDR1 is PRHDT and CDR2 FYEKMQ (reference sequence). The CDR3 spans 15 residues. Trimming took 3 bases from V and 1 from J, leaving 10 bases between them. The CDR3 here is CASSLEPQSYNEQFF. The CDR3 DNA reads as TGTGCCAGCAGCTTGGAGCCACAATCCTACAATGAGCAGTTCTTC.

This sequence joins TRBV7-8 and TRBJ1-2; 7 nucleotides agree with TRBD1. The CDR3 contains 14 residues. The ends lost 5 bases at V and 4 bases at J; junction bases unmatched: 7. Germline V gene lookup returns CDR1 SGHVS and CDR2 FQNEAQ. The CDR3 bases are TGTGCCAGCAGCCCAAACAGGGGCCTCTATGGCTACACCTTC. Encoded protein: CASSPNRGLYGYTF.

This clone was seen just once. Other DNA sequences in this sample translate to the same CDR3. The chain links TRBV12-3 or TRBV12-4 to TRBJ2-5; D is unresolved. V shed 3 bases and J shed 5 bases, with 4 bases lying between them. The CDR3 extends over 11 amino acids. The DNA for the CDR3 is TGTGCCAGCAGTTTGAGGGAGACCCAGTACTTC. It yields the protein CASSLRETQYF.

DNA for the CDR3: TGCGCCAGCAGCTTGGCCGCGACAGGGGGGACCATATATTTT. The encoded protein is CASSLAATGGTIYF. J is TRBJ1-3 and V is TRBV5-1; 9 nucleotides line up with TRBD1. The J segment lost 10 bases and the V segment lost 0 bases, leaving 5 bases of the junction unmatched. The CDR3 runs to 14 residues. Germline loops: CDR1 SGHRS, CDR2 YFSETQ.

This clone came up a few times. The CDR3 reads CASSSGQISNQPQHF. CDR3 in DNA: TGTGCCAGCAGTTCGGGACAGATTAGCAATCAGCCCCAGCATTTT. The V gene is TRBV27, the J gene TRBJ1-5; TRBD1 aligns across 7 bases. Germline V gene sequence: CDR1 MNHEY, CDR2 SMNVEV (reference sequence). V shed 4 bases, J shed 0 bases, and the junction held 3 bases outside the gene matches. The CDR3 covers 15 residues.

This chain joins TRBV6-6 and TRBJ1-2, with 7 positions matching TRBD1. Germline V gene lookup returns CDR1 MNHNY and CDR2 SVGAGI (reference sequence). The CDR3 is made up of 14 amino acids. The ends lost 4 bases at V and 4 bases at J; junction bases unmatched: 6. The DNA for the CDR3 is TGTGCCAGCAGTTCCAAGGGGGCCAGCTATGGCTACACCTTC. This codes for CASSSKGASYGYTF.

The gene calls are TRBV19 and TRBJ1-6; 7 nucleotides agree with TRBD1. CDR1 is LNHDA, CDR2 SQIVND, per germline (reference sequence). CDR3 size: 16 residues. V shed 6 bases, J shed 0 bases, and the junction held 5 bases outside the gene matches. CDR3 sequence reads: CASREQGNSYNSPLHF. DNA for the CDR3: TGTGCCAGTAGAGAACAGGGGAACTCCTATAATTCACCCCTCCACTTT.

This chain connects TRBV10-3 to TRBJ2-2; no reliable D call. V shed 2 bases and J shed 6 bases, with 7 bases lying between them. Germline V gives CDR1 ENHRY, CDR2 SYGVKD. The CDR3 sequence is 13 residues long. The CDR3 is CAISEGGPGELFF. The CDR3 coding sequence is TGTGCCATCAGTGAGGGTGGGCCCGGGGAGCTGTTTTTT.

V is TRBV7-2 and J is TRBJ1-2; the match to TRBD1 covers 8 bases. The V gene end was trimmed by 1 base and the J gene end by 9 bases; junction bases not matched to a gene: 4. The CDR3 length is 13 residues. The germline V gene has CDR1 SGHTA and CDR2 FQGNSA. The CDR3, as DNA: TGTGCCAGCAGCTTAGGGACAGGGAGGAGCTACACCTTC. Protein: CASSLGTGRSYTF.

Only a few counts were recorded for this clone. The chain carries TRBV19 and TRBJ1-6, with a weak D call TRBD1 (5 bases). Germline CDR1 LNHDA, CDR2 SQIVND (reference sequence). This CDR3 comprises 15 residues. Between the trimmed V and J ends, which lost 2 bases and 9 bases, there was a span of 14 bases. CDR3 DNA sequence: TGTGCCAGTAGTATAACAGGTCTTTGGGGTTCACCCCTCCACTTT. The encoded protein is CASSITGLWGSPLHF.

A few counts support this clone. The V and J genes are TRBV2 and TRBJ1-5; D might be TRBD1 (6 bases). Germline V gene lookup returns CDR1 SNHLY and CDR2 FYNNEI. V lost 2 bases to trimming and J lost 2 bases, with 10 bases between them. The CDR3 is 15 residues long. The CDR3 DNA follows: TGTGCCAGCAGTGAATGGGGGGGCCGCAATCAGCCCCAGCATTTT. Translated: CASSEWGGRNQPQHF.

This clone was observed a few times. Because it lacks the conserved phenylalanine or tryptophan at the end, this CDR3 is likely a read error. No DNA is shown, since the ends of the CDR3 on it are uncertain; the CDR3 is the one TCRdb lists. The rearrangement links TRBV18 to TRBJ1-1; the D call in the table, TRBD1, was not verified against the DNA. Germline values: CDR1 KGHSH, CDR2 LQKENI. The CDR3 length is 14 residues, termini included. CDR3: CASSNDTRLNIFRS.

The V gene is TRBV4-2, the J gene TRBJ2-1; 10 nucleotides line up with TRBD2. The germline CDR1 and CDR2 sequences are LGHNA and YNFKEQ. V lost 4 bases to trimming and J lost 0 bases; unmatched junction nucleotides: 6. The CDR3 is 17 residues long. Here the CDR3 DNA reads TGTGCCAGCAGCCCGCTAGCGGGGGCCTTCTCCTACAATGAGCAGTTCTTC. Its protein product is CASSPLAGAFSYNEQFF.

The chain combines TRBV24-1 with TRBJ1-2, with unresolved D. Looked up from germline, CDR1 is KGHDR and CDR2 is SFDVKD. The V and J ends lost 3 bases and 4 bases respectively, with 11 bases between them. This CDR3 is 14 amino acids long. Here the CDR3 reads CATSDPPVGYGYTF. The CDR3 DNA follows: TGTGCCACCAGTGATCCCCCGGTTGGCTATGGCTACACCTTC.